A selection of T cell receptor beta chains follows, all from one sample in a study of T cell repertoires in aging, cancer and after chemotherapy. TCRdb used MiXCR to reprocess the multiplex PCR reads, holding one entry per CDR3 protein. The data show some 3,500 distinct CDR3 sequences, 25% to 30% seen once. The sequencing sample was made of blood. These TCRs come from a human donor with a solid tumor. Each CDR3 is given with its conserved first and last residue. Each record gives: V gene, J gene, clone size, D gene, CDR3 DNA, CDR3 protein. A D gene is named only where the DNA matches it firmly. Part of the rows lack a size; the others show once, few, many or a class for expanded clones.

v_gene: TRBV6-2/TRBV6-3
j_gene: TRBJ1-2
abundance: few
d_gene: NA
CDR3nt: TGTGCCAGCAGTACCGAGCGATTTAACTATGGCTACACCTTC
CDR3aa: CASSTERFNYGYTF

v_gene: TRBV15
j_gene: TRBJ2-3
abundance: NA
d_gene: TRBD2
CDR3nt: TGTGCCACCAGCAGAGAAGCGGGGGGCACAGATACGCAGTATTTT
CDR3aa: CATSREAGGTDTQYF

v_gene: TRBV5-1
j_gene: TRBJ2-2
abundance: NA
d_gene: NA
CDR3nt: TGCGCCAGCAGCGCCCGACTAGATCTTGTCGGGGAGCTGTTTTTT
CDR3aa: CASSARLDLVGELFF

v_gene: TRBV6-4
j_gene: TRBJ2-6
abundance: NA
d_gene: NA
CDR3nt: TGTGCCAGCAGTGACTCAGGGTTTGGGGCCAACGTCCTGACTTTC
CDR3aa: CASSDSGFGANVLTF

v_gene: TRBV12-3/TRBV12-4
j_gene: TRBJ2-2
abundance: NA
d_gene: NA
CDR3nt: TGTGCCAGCAGTCCCAGACGCAACACCGGGGAGCTGTTTTTT
CDR3aa: CASSPRRNTGELFF

v_gene: TRBV23-1
j_gene: TRBJ2-1
abundance: NA
d_gene: NA
CDR3nt: TGCGCCTACAATGAGCAGTTCTTC
CDR3aa: CAYNEQFF

v_gene: TRBV6-5
j_gene: TRBJ1-2
abundance: few
d_gene: TRBD1
CDR3nt: TGTGCCAGCAGTTCGGGACAGAATAACTATGGCTACACCTTC
CDR3aa: CASSSGQNNYGYTF

v_gene: TRBV6-2/TRBV6-3
j_gene: TRBJ2-2
abundance: NA
d_gene: NA
CDR3nt: TGTGCCAGCAGTTACGGGCGGCAAGGGCGCTCCGGGGAGCTGTTTTTT
CDR3aa: CASSYGRQGRSGELFF

v_gene: TRBV30
j_gene: TRBJ2-5
abundance: medium-sized
d_gene: NA
CDR3nt: TGTGCCTGGAGTGTCGGGGTCATGGCAGAGACCCAGTACTTC
CDR3aa: CAWSVGVMAETQYF

v_gene: TRBV29-1
j_gene: TRBJ2-5
abundance: NA
d_gene: NA
CDR3nt: TGCAGCGTTGTGATATCGGGATGGGAGACCCAGTACTTC
CDR3aa: CSVVISGWETQYF

v_gene: TRBV19
j_gene: TRBJ1-2
abundance: NA
d_gene: TRBD1
CDR3nt: TGTGCCAGTAATGACAGGGGGCGATCTGATGGCTACACCTTC
CDR3aa: CASNDRGRSDGYTF

v_gene: TRBV5-8
j_gene: TRBJ1-1
abundance: few
d_gene: NA
CDR3nt: TGTGCCAGCAGCTTCCCGGGACGGCGGAACACTGAAGCTTTCTTT
CDR3aa: CASSFPGRRNTEAFF

v_gene: TRBV12-3/TRBV12-4
j_gene: TRBJ1-5
abundance: NA
d_gene: NA
CDR3nt: TGTGCCAGCAGCGGGGGTGGTAGTCAGCCCCAGCATTTT
CDR3aa: CASSGGGSQPQHF

v_gene: TRBV28
j_gene: TRBJ2-5
abundance: few
d_gene: TRBD2
CDR3nt: TGTGCCAGCAGTCCACAACTAGCGGGTAAACAAGAGACCCAGTACTTC
CDR3aa: CASSPQLAGKQETQYF

v_gene: TRBV20-1
j_gene: TRBJ2-7
abundance: NA
d_gene: TRBD1
CDR3nt: TGCAGTGCTAACACCGGGACAGGGGGCTACGAGCAGTACTTC
CDR3aa: CSANTGTGGYEQYF

v_gene: TRBV5-4
j_gene: TRBJ2-3
abundance: few
d_gene: NA
CDR3nt: TGTGCCAGCAGGACTGCGAATATCACAGATACGCAGTATTTT
CDR3aa: CASRTANITDTQYF

v_gene: TRBV18
j_gene: TRBJ2-2
abundance: NA
d_gene: NA
CDR3nt: TGTGCCAGCTCCCGGGCGGGGAACACCGGGGAGCTGTTTTTT
CDR3aa: CASSRAGNTGELFF

v_gene: TRBV20-1
j_gene: TRBJ2-7
abundance: NA
d_gene: NA
CDR3nt: TGCAGTGCCAATCCTAGGGGGGACTACGAGCAGTACTTC
CDR3aa: CSANPRGDYEQYF

v_gene: TRBV19
j_gene: TRBJ2-1
abundance: few
d_gene: TRBD2
CDR3nt: TGTGCCAGTAGTTCTAGCGGAAGCTCCTACAATGAGCAGTTCTTC
CDR3aa: CASSSSGSSYNEQFF

v_gene: TRBV29-1
j_gene: TRBJ1-2
abundance: large
d_gene: NA
CDR3nt: TGCAGCGTGGGCGTGAGTCCGACAGACTATGGCTACACCTTC
CDR3aa: CSVGVSPTDYGYTF